Below are 24 T cell receptor beta chains sequenced from a single sample in a study of cytomegalovirus exposure and HLA in healthy donors. PCR involved 60 Vbeta and 13 Jbeta primers. Method: immunoSEQ multiplex PCR; TCRdb's copy keeps in-frame clones and lacks some. Among 150,000 to 200,000 clones listed, 79% were seen once. Sequenced input: PBMCs. Every receptor here comes from a woman in her forties or fifties in good health and CMV-seronegative.

This clone has just a few counts. This chain connects TRBV7-9 to TRBJ1-2, with D hard to call. This CDR3 spans 14 amino acids. V lost 5 bases and J lost 2, with 12 bases in between. CDR1 SEHNR and CDR2 FQNEAQ come from the germline V gene (reference sequence). The CDR3 here is CASSQVGRNYGYTF. As DNA, the CDR3 is TGTGCCAGCAGCCAGGTGGGTCGGAACTATGGCTACACCTTC.

V is TRBV10-1 and J is TRBJ2-2, with 7 bases aligning to TRBD1. Germline-derived CDR1 and CDR2 are WNHNN and SYGVQD (reference sequence). V trimming: 5 bases; J trimming: 6 bases; junction bases outside the gene matches: 3. The CDR3 spans 13 residues. CDR3 DNA: TGCGCCAGCAGTATGACAGGGCCCGGGGAGCTGTTTTTT. Protein product: CASSMTGPGELFF.

Comments on this clone: The junction departs from the called germline gene at one end, perhaps through a read error. V gene TRBV27 combines with J gene TRBJ1-5, with no clear D. The CDR3 covers 14 residues. Per the germline V gene, CDR1 is MNHEY and CDR2 is SMNVEV (reference sequence). The CDR3 here is CTSSFGGPNQPQHF. The CDR3, as DNA: TGTACCAGCAGTTTTGGTGGCCCCAATCAGCCCCAGCATTTT.

This sequence joins TRBV29-1 and TRBJ2-2; the match to TRBD2 covers 13 bases. Germline CDR1 reads SQVTM; CDR2 reads ANQGSEA. V lost 6 bases to trimming and J lost 4 bases; unmatched junction nucleotides: 5. The CDR3 is 15 amino acids. The CDR3 nucleotides are TGCAGCGTCCGACTAGCGGGGGGCATCACCGGGGAGCTGTTTTTT. Encoded protein: CSVRLAGGITGELFF.

V usage is TRBV4-1 and J usage is TRBJ2-4; D perhaps matches TRBD2 (6 bases). This CDR3 contains 17 residues. The germline V and J ends were trimmed by 3 bases and 0 bases, with 15 bases remaining between them. Germline assignment: CDR1 MGHRA and CDR2 YSYEKL. The CDR3 sequence is CASSQPGLTLAKNIQYF. DNA of the CDR3: TGCGCCAGCAGCCAGCCGGGACTTACACTAGCCAAAAACATTCAGTACTTC.

The chain carries TRBV5-5 and TRBJ2-1; a weak D match, TRBD2 (7 bases). Trimming took off 4 bases at V and 0 bases at J, with 20 bases between the two ends. Germline lookup yields CDR1 SGHKS and CDR2 YYEKEE (reference sequence). This CDR3 spans 18 amino acids. The CDR3 loop is CASSQGGAVLSSYNEQFF. The CDR3 DNA reads TGTGCCAGCAGCCAAGGGGGGGCGGTCTTAAGCTCCTACAATGAGCAGTTCTTC. The complete variable domain, with remaining parts taken from reference TRBV5-5 and TRBJ2-1, reads DAGVTQSPTHLIKTRGQQVTLRCSPISGHKSVSWYQQVLGQGPQFIFQYYEKEERGRGNFPDRFSARQFPNYSSELNVNALLLGDSALYLCASSQGGAVLSSYNEQFFGPGTRLTVL.

This clone came up once. V usage is TRBV7-9 and J usage is TRBJ1-3; 10 nucleotides match TRBD1. Losses at the gene ends were 5 bases for V and 0 bases for J; bases not matched to a gene: 4. Germline CDR1 and CDR2: SEHNR and FQNEAQ (reference sequence). The CDR3 sequence is 16 residues long. CDR3 coding DNA: TGTGCCAGCAGCCCGGGACAGGGGCTCTCTGGAAACACCATATATTTT. Translated: CASSPGQGLSGNTIYF.

The chain uses TRBV15 and TRBJ1-1; D remains ambiguous. V was pared by 3 bases and J by 8 bases, with 16 bases between. Per the germline V gene, CDR1 is LNHNV and CDR2 is YYDKDF (reference sequence). This CDR3 spans 14 amino acids. Here the CDR3 DNA reads TGTGCCACCAGCAGCGAGAATCGCCCGGGGGAAGCTTTCTTT. Translated, it gives CATSSENRPGEAFF.

CDR3 protein: CASSFPTELHNSPLHF. As DNA, the CDR3 is TGTGCCAGCAGCTTCCCGACAGAACTTCATAATTCACCCCTCCACTTT. This chain uses TRBV7-2 with TRBJ1-6; weak D call: TRBD1 (5 bases). The V end was cut by 3 bases, the J end by 5 bases, with 14 bases between. CDR3 size: 16 residues. Germline V CDR1 and CDR2: SGHTA, FQGNSA.

The chain joins TRBV14 to TRBJ2-7; TRBD1 aligns across 9 bases. Per the germline V gene, CDR1 is SGHDN and CDR2 is FVKESK. With V trimmed by 5 bases and J by 4 bases, 6 bases remained unmatched. This CDR3 is 14 amino acids long. In DNA form, the CDR3 reads TGTGCCAGCAGCTGGGGACAGGGACCGTACGAGCAGTACTTC. Its translation is CASSWGQGPYEQYF.

This clone has only one observation. The V gene is TRBV30, the J gene TRBJ2-1; no reliable D call. Trimming took 4 bases from V and 8 from J, leaving 15 bases between them. CDR3 length: 13 residues. The V gene's germline CDR1 is GTSNPN and CDR2 SVGIG (reference sequence). DNA of the CDR3: TGTGCCTGGACCGCCCAGCGTTGGGATGAGCAGTTCTTC. Residues: CAWTAQRWDEQFF.

The chain uses TRBV30 and TRBJ2-1; 8 nucleotides line up with TRBD2. The CDR3 loop spans 12 amino acids. Per the germline V gene, CDR1 is GTSNPN and CDR2 is SVGIG (reference sequence). The V gene end was trimmed by 0 bases and the J gene end by 14 bases; junction bases not matched to a gene: 6. CDR3 protein: CAWSVQAGAKFF. The CDR3 region has the DNA TGTGCCTGGAGTGTACAAGCGGGGGCCAAGTTCTTC.

The chain combines TRBV5-1 with TRBJ2-1; 9 nucleotides agree with TRBD1. The germline V gene has CDR1 SGHRS and CDR2 YFSETQ. This CDR3 is built from 16 residues. J lost 5 bases, V lost 4 bases, and 10 bases had no gene match. The DNA of the CDR3 is TGCGCCAGCAGCGATGGGGGACAGGGTGGCAACAATGAGCAGTTCTTC. It specifies CASSDGGQGGNNEQFF.

This sequence joins TRBV2 and TRBJ2-3, with 10 positions matching TRBD1. V shed 6 bases, J shed 4 bases, and the junction held 4 bases outside the gene matches. The CDR3 spans 14 residues. CDR1 and CDR2 (germline): SNHLY, FYNNEI. Written as DNA, the CDR3 is TGTGCCAGCAGGGGACAGGGGATCCCAGATACGCAGTATTTT. Residues: CASRGQGIPDTQYF.

The V gene is TRBV28, the J gene TRBJ2-7, with 11 bases lining up with TRBD1. With 1 base clipped from V and 3 bases from J, the junction kept 2 bases outside the gene matches. The CDR3 consists of 15 residues. Germline loops: CDR1 MDHEN, CDR2 SYDVKM. CDR3 DNA: TGTGCCAGCAGTTTATTAGGGACAGGGGGCTACGAGCAGTACTTC. Amino acid sequence: CASSLLGTGGYEQYF.

The table lists this clone with a few counts. This rearrangement joins TRBV16 to TRBJ1-1; a possible D gene is TRBD1 (5 bases). The germline gives CDR1 KGHSY, CDR2 FQNENV. V lost 7 bases and J lost 3, with 15 bases in between. The CDR3 covers 14 residues. The chain's CDR3 is CASTPIWGDTEAFF. As DNA, the CDR3 is TGTGCCAGCACCCCTATCTGGGGCGACACTGAAGCTTTCTTT. Together with reference TRBV16 and TRBJ1-1, the CDR3 gives the full variable domain: GEEVAQTPKHLVRGEGQKAKLYCAPIKGHSYVFWYQQVLKNEFKFLISFQNENVFDETGMPKERFSAKCLPNSPCSLEIQATKLEDSAVYFCASTPIWGDTEAFFGQGTRLTVV.

This chain joins TRBV2 and TRBJ2-2, with D maybe TRBD2 (6 bases). The ends were cut back, 4 bases at V and 5 bases at J, with 11 bases in the middle. Germline V gene data show CDR1 as SNHLY and CDR2 as FYNNEI. This CDR3 region has 14 residues. DNA of the CDR3: TGTGCCAGCAGTGCGGCAGGGAGGACCGGGGAGCTGTTTTTT. Its translation is CASSAAGRTGELFF.

The rearrangement uses TRBV6-4 and TRBJ1-1; no reliable D call. Germline CDR1 MRHNA, CDR2 SNTAGT. This CDR3 has 13 amino acids. Between the trimmed V and J ends, which lost 6 bases and 2 bases, there was a span of 10 bases. The CDR3 reads CASSATDNTEAFF. In DNA form, the CDR3 reads TGTGCCAGCAGCGCAACAGATAACACTGAAGCTTTCTTT.

This chain joins TRBV7-8 and TRBJ1-4; D possibly corresponds to TRBD1 (6 bases). This CDR3 has 14 amino acids. Germline V gives CDR1 SGHVS, CDR2 FQNEAQ. Trimming removed 3 bases at V and 5 bases at J, with 10 bases between. The DNA for the CDR3 is TGTGCCAGCAGCTTGGGGCAGGGGAATGAAAAACTGTTTTTT. Translated: CASSLGQGNEKLFF.

The gene calls are TRBV9 and TRBJ2-1, with 8 bases that match TRBD2. In germline, CDR1 is SGDLS, CDR2 YYNGEE. This CDR3 comprises 16 residues. V was pared by 3 bases and J by 6 bases, with 11 bases of the junction left unmatched. CDR3 nucleotides: TGTGCCAGCAGCGCCGTGGGGGGCGGGGGGCTCAATGAGCAGTTCTTC. This encodes CASSAVGGGGLNEQFF.

V is TRBV7-9 and J is TRBJ2-7; D remains ambiguous. CDR3 size: 11 residues. The germline V and J ends were trimmed by 5 bases and 8 bases, with 10 bases remaining between them. Germline V CDR1 and CDR2: SEHNR, FQNEAQ (reference sequence). DNA of the CDR3: TGTGCCAGCAGCCCCGACATGCAGCAGTACTTC. This translates into CASSPDMQQYF.

The table lists this clone with a count of one. One end of the junction does not line up with germline, which may come from a read error. The chain joins TRBV7-9 to TRBJ2-7, with D maybe TRBD1 (5 bases). This CDR3 spans 16 amino acids. Germline CDR1 is SEHNR and CDR2 is FQNEAQ (reference sequence). The CDR3 sequence is CSSSLLGQGIAYEQYF. The CDR3 DNA reads TGTTCCAGCAGCTTACTGGGGCAGGGTATCGCCTACGAGCAGTACTTC.

The genes are TRBV28 and TRBJ1-1, with 11 bases that match TRBD1. The length of the CDR3 is 16 residues. The germline V gene has CDR1 MDHEN and CDR2 SYDVKM. Germline trimming cut 2 bases from V and 3 bases from J; bases unmatched to any gene: 5. CDR3 DNA sequence: TGTGCCAGCAGTTTACAACCGGGACAGGGGGACACTGAAGCTTTCTTT. Translation gives CASSLQPGQGDTEAFF.

The chain links TRBV7-2 to TRBJ2-1; D may be TRBD1 (7 bases). V lost 5 bases to trimming and J lost 6 bases, with 17 bases between them. The germline V gene encodes CDR1 SGHTA and CDR2 FQGNSA. The CDR3 runs to 15 residues. This chain's CDR3 is CASSPPRQGGNEQFF. DNA of the CDR3: TGTGCCAGCAGCCCCCCCCGACAGGGAGGCAATGAGCAGTTCTTC.